The T cell receptor (beta chain) described here comes from a study of T cells and Merkel cell carcinoma outcomes (TCRdb year 2020). About the investigation overall: The study examined the tumor T-cell repertoire together with T-cell density as predictors of clinical outcome in patients with Merkel cell carcinoma.

V is clipped by 7 bases and J by 6 bases, and the sequence between their germline boundaries is 21 bases long. Inclusive of the bounding cysteine and phenylalanine, the CDR3 is 15 residues long. Left in the record is the CDR3 DNA by itself, 45 bases read in frame from the first base. The samples were obtained from people who had Merkel cell carcinoma. The library came from the immunoSEQ multiplex PCR assay. The table was pulled from immuneACCESS by TCRdb, which kept in-frame rearrangements only. Such tables lose some clones; where checked, under half of the loss comes from unresolved V genes, and the rest has no known cause. The sample profile shows 4,000 to 5,000 clones; around 93% of them were found once. Around 1.6% of the sample is held by the ten biggest clonotypes. What the authors observed across the whole study: Clinical outcomes in Merkel cell carcinoma patients were reported to be predicted by T-cell repertoire features combined with T-cell density.

Remarks on this clone: No cognate antigen has been identified for it. Base-call qualities are not available, and no considerably larger clone is one nucleotide away.

The chain employs TRBV23-1 and TRBJ1-1; matching of 6 bases hints at TRBD1 as the D gene. TRBV23-1 is identified as an open reading frame with a role that is uncertain. The sequence derives from a human donor with Merkel cell carcinoma. Sequencing was performed on tumor tissue from Merkel cell carcinoma. This receptor carries the CDR3 CASTTQGRGCAEAFF. The DNA sequence is given as TGCGCCAGCACCACTCAGGGGCGGGGGTGCGCTGAAGCTTTCTTT.